This T cell receptor beta chain was documented in a study of cytomegalovirus exposure and HLA in healthy donors. The PCR ran on 60 Vbeta and 13 Jbeta primers. Here immunoSEQ multiplex PCR was the method, and the copy in TCRdb shows in-frame clones only, minus some. The sample carries roughly 120,000 clones, under 80% recorded once. The CDR3 runs 13 residues. Germline V lookup: CDR1 SNHLY, CDR2 FYNNEI. The J segment lost 0 bases and the V segment lost 6 bases, leaving 1 base of the junction unmatched. The rearrangement links TRBV2 to TRBJ1-1; 7 positions agree with TRBD1. Sequenced: PBMCs. The clonotype comes from a woman in her 50s in good health and CMV-seropositive. The CDR3 loop is CASRGQMNTEAFF. In DNA form, the CDR3 reads TGTGCCAGCAGGGGACAGATGAACACTGAAGCTTTCTTT.